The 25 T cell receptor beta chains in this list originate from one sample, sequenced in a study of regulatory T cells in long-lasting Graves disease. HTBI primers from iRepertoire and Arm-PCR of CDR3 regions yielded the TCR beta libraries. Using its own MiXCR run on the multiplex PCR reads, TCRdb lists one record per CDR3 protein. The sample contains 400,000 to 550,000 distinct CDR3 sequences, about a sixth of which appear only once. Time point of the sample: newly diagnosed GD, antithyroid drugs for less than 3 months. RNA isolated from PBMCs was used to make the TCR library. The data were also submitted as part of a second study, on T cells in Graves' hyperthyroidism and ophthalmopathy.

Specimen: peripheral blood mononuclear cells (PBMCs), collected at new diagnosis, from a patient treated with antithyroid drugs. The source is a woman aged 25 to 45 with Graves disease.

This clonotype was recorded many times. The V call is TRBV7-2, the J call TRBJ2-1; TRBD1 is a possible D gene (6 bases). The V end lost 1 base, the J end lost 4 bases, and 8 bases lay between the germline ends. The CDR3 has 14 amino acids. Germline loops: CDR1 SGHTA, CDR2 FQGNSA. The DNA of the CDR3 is TGTGCCAGCAGCTTAGTAGGGGGATACAATGAGCAGTTCTTC. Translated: CASSLVGGYNEQFF.

CDR3 sequence (DNA): TGTGCCAGCAGTTACCGAACAGGAGAGAACACTGAAGCTTTCTTT. This sequence encodes CASSYRTGENTEAFF. The chain uses TRBV6-5 and TRBJ1-1; a possible D gene is TRBD1 (5 bases). Germline V lookup: CDR1 MNHEY, CDR2 SVGAGI. V was pared by 2 bases and J by 1 base, with 11 bases between. The CDR3 has 15 residues.

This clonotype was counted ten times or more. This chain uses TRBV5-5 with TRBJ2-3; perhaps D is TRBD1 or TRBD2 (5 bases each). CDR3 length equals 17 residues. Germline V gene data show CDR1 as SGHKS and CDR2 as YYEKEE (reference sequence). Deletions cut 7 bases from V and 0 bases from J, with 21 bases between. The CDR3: CASGGRVGATSTDTQYF. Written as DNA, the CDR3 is TGTGCCAGCGGGGGACGGGTTGGGGCGACGAGCACAGATACGCAGTATTTT.

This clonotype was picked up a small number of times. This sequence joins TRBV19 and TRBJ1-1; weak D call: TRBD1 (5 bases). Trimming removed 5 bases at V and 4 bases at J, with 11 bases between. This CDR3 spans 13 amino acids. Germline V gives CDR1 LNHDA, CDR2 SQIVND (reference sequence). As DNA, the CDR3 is TGTGCCAGTAGTTCGGGGGTGAGCACTGAAGCTTTCTTT. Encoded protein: CASSSGVSTEAFF.

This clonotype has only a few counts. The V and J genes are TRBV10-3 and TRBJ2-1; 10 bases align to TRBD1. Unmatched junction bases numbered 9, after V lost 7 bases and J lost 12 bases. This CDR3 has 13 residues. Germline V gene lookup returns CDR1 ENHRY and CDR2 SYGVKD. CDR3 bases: TGTGCCATCACCCCTGGACAGGGGGAACGGCAGTTCTTC. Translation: CAITPGQGERQFF.

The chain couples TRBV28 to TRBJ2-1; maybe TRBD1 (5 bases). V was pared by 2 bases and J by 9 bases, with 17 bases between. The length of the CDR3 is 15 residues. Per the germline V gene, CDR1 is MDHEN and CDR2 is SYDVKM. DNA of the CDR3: TGTGCCAGCAGTTTAGGGCTCCAGGGTTCGGGTGAGCAGTTCTTC. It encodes CASSLGLQGSGEQFF.

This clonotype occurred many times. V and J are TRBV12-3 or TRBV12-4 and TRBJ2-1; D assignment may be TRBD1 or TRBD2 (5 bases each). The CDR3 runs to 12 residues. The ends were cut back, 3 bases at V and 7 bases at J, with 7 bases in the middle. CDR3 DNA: TGTGCCAGCAGTTTCTGGGGGAATGAGCAGTTCTTC. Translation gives CASSFWGNEQFF.

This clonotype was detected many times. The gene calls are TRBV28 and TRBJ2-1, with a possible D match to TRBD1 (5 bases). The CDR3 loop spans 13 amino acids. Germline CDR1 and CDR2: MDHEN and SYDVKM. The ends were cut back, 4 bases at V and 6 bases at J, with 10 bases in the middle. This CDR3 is CASSSSGRNEQFF. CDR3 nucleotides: TGTGCCAGCAGTTCGTCAGGGCGCAATGAGCAGTTCTTC.

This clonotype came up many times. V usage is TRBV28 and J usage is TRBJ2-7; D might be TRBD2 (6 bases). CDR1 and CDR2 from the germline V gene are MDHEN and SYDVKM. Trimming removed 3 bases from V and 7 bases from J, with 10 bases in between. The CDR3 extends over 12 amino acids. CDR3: CASSLEGLEQYF. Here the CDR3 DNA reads TGTGCCAGCAGTTTGGAGGGGCTGGAGCAGTACTTC.

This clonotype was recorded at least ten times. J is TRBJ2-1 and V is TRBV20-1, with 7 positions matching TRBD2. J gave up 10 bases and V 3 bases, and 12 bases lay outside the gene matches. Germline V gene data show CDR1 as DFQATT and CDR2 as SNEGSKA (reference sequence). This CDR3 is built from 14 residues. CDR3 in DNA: TGCAGTGCTAGGAGGGCTAGCGGTTATCGGGAGCAGTTCTTC. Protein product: CSARRASGYREQFF.

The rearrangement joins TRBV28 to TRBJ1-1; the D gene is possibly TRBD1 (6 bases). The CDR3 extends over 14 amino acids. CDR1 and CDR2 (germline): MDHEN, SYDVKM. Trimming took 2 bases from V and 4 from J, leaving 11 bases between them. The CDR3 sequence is CASSLPGASTEAFF. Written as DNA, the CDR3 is TGTGCCAGCAGTTTACCAGGGGCGAGCACTGAAGCTTTCTTT.

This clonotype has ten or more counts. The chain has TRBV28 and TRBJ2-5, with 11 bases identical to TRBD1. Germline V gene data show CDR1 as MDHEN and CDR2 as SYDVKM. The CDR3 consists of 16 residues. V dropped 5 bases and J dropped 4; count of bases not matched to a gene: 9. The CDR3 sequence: CASSPYGTGGSETQYF. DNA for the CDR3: TGTGCCAGCAGTCCTTATGGGACAGGGGGTTCAGAGACCCAGTACTTC.

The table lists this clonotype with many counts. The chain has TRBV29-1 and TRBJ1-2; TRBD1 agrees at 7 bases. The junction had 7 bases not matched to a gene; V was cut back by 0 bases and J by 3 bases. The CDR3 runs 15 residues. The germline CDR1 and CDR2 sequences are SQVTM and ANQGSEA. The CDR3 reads CSVEDRTGSYYGYTF. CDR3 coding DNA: TGCAGCGTTGAAGATCGGACAGGAAGTTACTATGGCTACACCTTC.

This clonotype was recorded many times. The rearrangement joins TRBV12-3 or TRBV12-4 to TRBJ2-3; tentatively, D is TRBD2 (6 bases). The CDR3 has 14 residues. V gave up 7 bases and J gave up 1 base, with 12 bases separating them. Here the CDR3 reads CASNGGPGTDTQYF. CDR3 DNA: TGTGCCAGCAATGGAGGGCCGGGCACAGATACGCAGTATTTT.

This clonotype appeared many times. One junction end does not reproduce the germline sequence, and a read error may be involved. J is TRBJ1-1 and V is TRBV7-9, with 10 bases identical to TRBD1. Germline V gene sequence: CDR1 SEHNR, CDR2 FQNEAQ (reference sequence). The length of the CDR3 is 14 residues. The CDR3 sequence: CASNLGQGDPEAFF. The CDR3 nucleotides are TGTGCCAGCAACTTAGGACAGGGGGATCCTGAAGCTTTCTTT.

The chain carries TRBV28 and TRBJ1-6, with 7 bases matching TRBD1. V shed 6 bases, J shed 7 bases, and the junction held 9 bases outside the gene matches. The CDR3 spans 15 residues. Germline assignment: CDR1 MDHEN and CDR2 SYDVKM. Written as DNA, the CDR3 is TGTGCCAGCAGCCCTCTAGGGACAGAAAATTCACCCCTCCACTTT. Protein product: CASSPLGTENSPLHF.

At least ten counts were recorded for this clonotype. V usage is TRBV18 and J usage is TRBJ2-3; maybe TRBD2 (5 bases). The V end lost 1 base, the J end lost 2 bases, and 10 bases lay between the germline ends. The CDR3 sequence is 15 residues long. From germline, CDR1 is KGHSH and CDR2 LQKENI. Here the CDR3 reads CASSPRVGNTDTQYF. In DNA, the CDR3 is TGTGCCAGCTCACCACGGGTCGGGAACACAGATACGCAGTATTTT.

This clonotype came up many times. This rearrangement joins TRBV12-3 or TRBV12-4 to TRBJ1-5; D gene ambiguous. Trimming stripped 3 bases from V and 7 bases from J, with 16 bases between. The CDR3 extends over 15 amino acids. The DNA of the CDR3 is TGTGCCAGCAGTTTTTACACCCAGAAAGCCCAGCCCCAGCATTTT. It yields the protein CASSFYTQKAQPQHF.

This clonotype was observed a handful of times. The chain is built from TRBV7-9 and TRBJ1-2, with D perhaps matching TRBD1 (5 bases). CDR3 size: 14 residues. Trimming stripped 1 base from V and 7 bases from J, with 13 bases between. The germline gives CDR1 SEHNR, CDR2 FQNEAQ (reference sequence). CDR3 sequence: CASSLGREGSGYTF. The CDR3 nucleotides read TGTGCCAGCAGCTTAGGCAGGGAAGGAAGTGGCTACACCTTC. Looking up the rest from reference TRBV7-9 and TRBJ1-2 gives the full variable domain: DTGVSQNPRHKITKRGQNVTFRCDPISEHNRLYWYRQTLGQGPEFLTYFQNEAQLEKSRLLSDRFSAERPKGSFSTLEIQRTEQGDSAMYLCASSLGREGSGYTFGSGTRLTVV.

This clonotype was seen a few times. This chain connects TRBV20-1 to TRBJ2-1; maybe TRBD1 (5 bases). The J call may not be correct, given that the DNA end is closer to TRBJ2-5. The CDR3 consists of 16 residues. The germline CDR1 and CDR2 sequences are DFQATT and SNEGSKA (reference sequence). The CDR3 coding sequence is TGCAGTGCTAGAGCTCTCCTGGGGCGGTCCGAAGAGACCCAGTACTTC. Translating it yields CSARALLGRSEETQYF.

CDR3 residues: CASRVGVRETQYF. Here the CDR3 DNA reads TGTGCCAGCCGCGTGGGGGTCCGGGAGACCCAGTACTTC. V usage is TRBV27 and J usage is TRBJ2-5, with D possibly called TRBD1 or TRBD2 (5 bases each). Germline-derived CDR1 and CDR2 are MNHEY and SMNVEV (reference sequence). V was shortened by 8 bases and J by 5 bases, with 15 bases between the two germline ends. This CDR3 contains 13 residues.

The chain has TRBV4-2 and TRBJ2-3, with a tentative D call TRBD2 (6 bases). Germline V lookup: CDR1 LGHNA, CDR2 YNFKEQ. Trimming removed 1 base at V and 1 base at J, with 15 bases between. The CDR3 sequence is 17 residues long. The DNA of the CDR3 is TGTGCCAGCAGCCAAGTTGCTGGGACGGGGGGCACAGATACGCAGTATTTT. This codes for CASSQVAGTGGTDTQYF.

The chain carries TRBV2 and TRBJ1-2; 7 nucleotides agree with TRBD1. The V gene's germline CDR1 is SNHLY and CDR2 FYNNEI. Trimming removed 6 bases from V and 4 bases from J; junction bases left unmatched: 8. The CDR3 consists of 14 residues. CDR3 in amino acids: CASSQGQLPYGYTF. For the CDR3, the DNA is TGTGCCAGCAGCCAGGGACAGCTCCCCTATGGCTACACCTTC.

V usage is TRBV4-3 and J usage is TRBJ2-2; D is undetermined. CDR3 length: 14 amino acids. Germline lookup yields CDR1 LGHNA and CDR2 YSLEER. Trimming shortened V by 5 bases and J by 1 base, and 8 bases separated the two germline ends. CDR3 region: CASSYLENTGELFF. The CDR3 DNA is TGCGCCAGCAGCTATCTAGAGAACACCGGGGAGCTGTTTTTT.

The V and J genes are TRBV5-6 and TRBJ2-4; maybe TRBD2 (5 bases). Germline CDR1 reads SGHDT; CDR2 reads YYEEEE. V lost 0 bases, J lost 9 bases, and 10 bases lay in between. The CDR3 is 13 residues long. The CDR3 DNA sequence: TGTGCCAGCAGCTTGGGAGGGTCGGGCATTCAGTACTTC. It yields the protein CASSLGGSGIQYF.